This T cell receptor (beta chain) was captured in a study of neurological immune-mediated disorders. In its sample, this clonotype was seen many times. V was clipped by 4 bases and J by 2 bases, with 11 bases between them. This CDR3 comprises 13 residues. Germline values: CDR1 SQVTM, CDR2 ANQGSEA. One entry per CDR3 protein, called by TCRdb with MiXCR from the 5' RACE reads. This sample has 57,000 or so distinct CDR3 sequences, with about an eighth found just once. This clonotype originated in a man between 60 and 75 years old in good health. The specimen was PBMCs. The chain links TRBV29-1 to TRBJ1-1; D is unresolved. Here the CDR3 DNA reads TGCAGCGTTGCAATGGGTCCCAACACTGAAGCTTTCTTT. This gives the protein CSVAMGPNTEAFF.